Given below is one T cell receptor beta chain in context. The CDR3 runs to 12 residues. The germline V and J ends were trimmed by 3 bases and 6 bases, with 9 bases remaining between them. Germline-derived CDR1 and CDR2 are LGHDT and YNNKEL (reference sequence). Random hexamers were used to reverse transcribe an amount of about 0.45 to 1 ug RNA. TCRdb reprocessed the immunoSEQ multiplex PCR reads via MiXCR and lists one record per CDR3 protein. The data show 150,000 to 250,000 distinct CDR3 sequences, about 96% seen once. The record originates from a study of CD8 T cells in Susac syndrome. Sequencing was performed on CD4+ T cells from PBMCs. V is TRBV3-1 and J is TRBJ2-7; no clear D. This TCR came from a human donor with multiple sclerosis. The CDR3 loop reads CASSHHQGEQYF. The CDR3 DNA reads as TGTGCCAGCAGCCACCATCAAGGCGAGCAGTACTTC.